What follows describes a single T cell receptor (beta chain). Antigen specificity is unknown. This entry is derived from a study of T cells in Graves' hyperthyroidism and ophthalmopathy. The wider study: Peripheral blood was drawn at first diagnosis, prior to all treatment.

Whole-study findings and limits: Expanded thyroid clonotypes (above 0.001) were mostly also found in blood. It was a median approximately six months before onset that the model predicted ophthalmopathy.

Regions amplified from RNA transcripts were the TCR beta CDR3 regions. The TCR CDR3 first-round RT-PCR relied on the HTBI primer set. A single record per CDR3 protein comes from TCRdb applying MiXCR to the multiplex PCR reads. The sample includes about 270,000 distinct CDR3 sequences, around 20% of them seen just once. This CDR3 region has 14 residues. The germline V gene has CDR1 MNHNS and CDR2 SASEGT. V gave up 0 bases and J gave up 5 bases, with 11 bases separating them. The genes are TRBV6-1 and TRBJ2-7, with D unresolved. The material sequenced was blood. The sequence was obtained from a man younger than 45 with Graves' ophthalmopathy. The CDR3 spells CASSEARPENEQYF. CDR3 coding DNA: TGTGCCAGCAGTGAAGCGCGGCCTGAGAACGAGCAGTACTTC.